Listed below are T cell receptor beta chains from one sample, sequenced in a study of CD8 T cells in Susac syndrome. In TCRdb, the immunoSEQ multiplex PCR reads were re-called with MiXCR into one record per CDR3 protein. The sample includes hundreds of thousands of distinct CDR3 sequences, 94% of them seen just once. The sample consisted of CD4+ T cells from PBMCs. All receptors come from a human donor with Susac syndrome. CDR3s include the opening cysteine and the closing phenylalanine or tryptophan. Fields, in order: J gene, D gene, V gene, clone size, CDR3 DNA, CDR3 protein. The D gene is left open where the match is weak. Clone size appears in some rows only: once, few, many, or a class for an expanded clone.

TRBJ2-3 | - | TRBV11-2 | - | TGTGCCAGCAGCTCCTTCCTCCAGGAATACACAGATACGCAGTATTTT | CASSSFLQEYTDTQYF
TRBJ1-6 | TRBD1 | TRBV30 | - | TGTGCCTGGAGTGTAAGAATTGACAGGGTTGGTTCACCCCTCCACTTT | CAWSVRIDRVGSPLHF
TRBJ1-1 | TRBD1 | TRBV7-9 | - | TGTGCCAGCAGCGCCTCCGGGACAGGTGAAGCTTTCTTT | CASSASGTGEAFF
TRBJ2-7 | - | TRBV7-9 | - | TGTGCCAGCAGCCTTCCGACAGCGATTAGCGAGCAGTACTTC | CASSLPTAISEQYF
TRBJ2-7 | - | TRBV10-3 | - | TGTGCCATCGGGACCGGGACAATCTACGAGCAGTACTTC | CAIGTGTIYEQYF
TRBJ1-2 | TRBD1 | TRBV12-3/TRBV12-4 | - | TGTGCCAGCAGCCGACAGGGGACACTCTATGGCTACACCTTC | CASSRQGTLYGYTF
TRBJ2-7 | - | TRBV29-1 | - | TGCAGCGCCCAGGCGGGGAGTACCTACAGCTCCTACGAGCAGTACTTC | CSAQAGSTYSSYEQYF
TRBJ2-7 | - | TRBV30 | - | TGTGCCTGGAAGAGGCAGGGTCTGAGCTCCTACGAGCAGTACTTC | CAWKRQGLSSYEQYF
TRBJ1-1 | - | TRBV15 | - | TGTGCCACCAGCAGAGTGGGGGGTGACACTGAAGTTTTCTTT | CATSRVGGDTEVFF
TRBJ2-3 | - | TRBV30 | - | TGTGCCTGGAGTGGGGACCAAGGATACACAGATACGCAGTATTTT | CAWSGDQGYTDTQYF
TRBJ1-3 | - | TRBV9 | once | TGTGCCAGCAGCGTCGATACAGGTGACACCATATATTTT | CASSVDTGDTIYF
TRBJ1-5 | - | TRBV12-3/TRBV12-4 | - | TGTGCCAGCAGTTCCACAGTGGCCCTACTCAATCAGCCCCAGCATTTT | CASSSTVALLNQPQHF
TRBJ2-1 | - | TRBV6-2/TRBV6-3 | - | TGTGCCAGCTCCGCACTAGCAGGTGATGAGCAGTTCTTC | CASSALAGDEQFF